The 5 T cell receptor beta chains below were found in one sample sequenced in a study of human T cells and chemical hapten exposure. TCRdb independently ran MiXCR on the 5' RACE reads; one entry per CDR3 protein. The profile shows tens of thousands of distinct CDR3 sequences, roughly 7.7% of them singletons. The total RNA was obtained from whole blood that was not fractionated. The source of these receptors is a male donor in good health.

This clonotype was counted at least ten times. The chain is built from TRBV10-3 and TRBJ2-3, with TRBD1 matching 7 bases. The V and J ends lost 7 bases and 0 bases, in that order; junction bases with no gene match: 4. From germline, CDR1 is ENHRY and CDR2 SYGVKD. The CDR3 runs 14 residues. The CDR3 reads CAIKGAFSTDTQYF. The CDR3 DNA reads as TGTGCCATCAAGGGGGCCTTTAGCACAGATACGCAGTATTTT.

The chain couples TRBV14 to TRBJ2-5; D may be TRBD1 (5 bases). Trimming shortened V by 2 bases and J by 2 bases, and 6 bases separated the two germline ends. CDR1 and CDR2 (germline): SGHDN, FVKESK. This CDR3 is built from 13 residues. As DNA, the CDR3 is TGTGCCAGCAGCCAAAACAGGCAAGAGACCCAGTACTTC. It codes for CASSQNRQETQYF.

This clonotype was counted only a few times. The chain employs TRBV6-6 and TRBJ1-1; D not certain. Per the germline V gene, CDR1 is MNHNY and CDR2 is SVGAGI (reference sequence). This CDR3 has 14 amino acids. V shed 6 bases and J shed 1 base, with 12 bases lying between them. In DNA form, the CDR3 reads TGTGCCAGCAGCTACCGCCGACCGAACACTGAAGCTTTCTTT. It encodes CASSYRRPNTEAFF.

This clonotype was observed many times. The V and J genes are TRBV5-1 and TRBJ1-1; the D gene is possibly TRBD1 (5 bases). In germline, CDR1 is SGHRS, CDR2 YFSETQ. The V and J ends lost 4 bases and 2 bases respectively, with 12 bases between them. This CDR3 contains 14 residues. CDR3 in amino acids: CASSAGTSNTEAFF. The CDR3 DNA follows: TGCGCCAGCAGCGCGGGGACTTCCAACACTGAAGCTTTCTTT.

This clonotype was detected a few times. This chain uses TRBV6-2 or TRBV6-3 with TRBJ2-3, with 7 positions matching TRBD2. Germline-derived CDR1 and CDR2 are MNHEY and SVGEGT. The CDR3 has 18 residues. J gave up 6 bases and V 0 bases, and 15 bases lay outside the gene matches. The CDR3 DNA follows: TGTGCCAGCAGTTACTCGAAGACTAGCAAAGGTCCGGGGGATACGCAGTATTTT. Translating gives CASSYSKTSKGPGDTQYF.